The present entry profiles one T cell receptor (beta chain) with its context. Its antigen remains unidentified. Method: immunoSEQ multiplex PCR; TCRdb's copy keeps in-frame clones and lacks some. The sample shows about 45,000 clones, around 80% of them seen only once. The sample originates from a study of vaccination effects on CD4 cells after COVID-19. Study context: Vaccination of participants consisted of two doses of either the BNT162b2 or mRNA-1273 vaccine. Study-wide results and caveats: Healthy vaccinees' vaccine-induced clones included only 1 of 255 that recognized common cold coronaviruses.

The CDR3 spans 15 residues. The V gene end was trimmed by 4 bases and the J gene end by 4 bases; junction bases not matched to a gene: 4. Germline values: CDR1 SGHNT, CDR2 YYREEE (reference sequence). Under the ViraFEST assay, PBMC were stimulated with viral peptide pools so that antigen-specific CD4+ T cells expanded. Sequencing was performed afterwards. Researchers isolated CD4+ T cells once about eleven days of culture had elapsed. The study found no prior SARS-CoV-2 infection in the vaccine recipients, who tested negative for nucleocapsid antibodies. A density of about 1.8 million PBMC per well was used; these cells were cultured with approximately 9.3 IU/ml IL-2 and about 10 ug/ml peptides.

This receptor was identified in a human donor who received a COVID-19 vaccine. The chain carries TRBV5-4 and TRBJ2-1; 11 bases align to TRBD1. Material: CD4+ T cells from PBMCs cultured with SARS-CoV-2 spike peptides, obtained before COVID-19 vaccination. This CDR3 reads CASSSGQGAYNEQFF. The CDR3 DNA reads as TGTGCCAGCAGCAGCGGACAGGGGGCGTACAATGAGCAGTTCTTC.